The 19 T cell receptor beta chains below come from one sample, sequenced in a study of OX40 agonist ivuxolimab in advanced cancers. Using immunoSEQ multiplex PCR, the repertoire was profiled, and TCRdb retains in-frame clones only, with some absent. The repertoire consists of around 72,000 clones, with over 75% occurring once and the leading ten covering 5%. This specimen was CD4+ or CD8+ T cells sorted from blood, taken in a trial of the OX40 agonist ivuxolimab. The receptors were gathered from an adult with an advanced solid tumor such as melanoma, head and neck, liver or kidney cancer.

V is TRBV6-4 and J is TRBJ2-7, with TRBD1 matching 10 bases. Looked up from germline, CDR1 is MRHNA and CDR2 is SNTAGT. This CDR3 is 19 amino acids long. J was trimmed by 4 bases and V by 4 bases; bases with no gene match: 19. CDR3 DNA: TGTGCCAGCAGTGGTCCCCCACATCCGGGACAGGGGAGTCAGTACGAGCAGTACTTC. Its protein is CASSGPPHPGQGSQYEQYF.

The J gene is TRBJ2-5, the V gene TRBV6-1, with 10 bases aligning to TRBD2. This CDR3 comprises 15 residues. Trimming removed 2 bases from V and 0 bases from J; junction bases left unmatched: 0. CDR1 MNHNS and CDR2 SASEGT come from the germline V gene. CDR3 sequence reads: CASSELAGDQETQYF. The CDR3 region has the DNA TGTGCCAGCAGTGAACTAGCGGGGGACCAAGAGACCCAGTACTTC.

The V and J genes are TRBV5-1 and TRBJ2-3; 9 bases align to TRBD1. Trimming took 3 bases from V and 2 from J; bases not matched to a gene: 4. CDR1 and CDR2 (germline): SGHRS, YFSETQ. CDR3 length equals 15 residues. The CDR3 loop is CASSWGQGLTDTQYF. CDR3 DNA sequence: TGCGCCAGCAGCTGGGGACAGGGACTCACAGATACGCAGTATTTT.

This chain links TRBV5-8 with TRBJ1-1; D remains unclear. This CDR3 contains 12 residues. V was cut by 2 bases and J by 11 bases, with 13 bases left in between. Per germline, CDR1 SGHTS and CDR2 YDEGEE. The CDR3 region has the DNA TGTGCCAGCAGCTTCTTAGTGGGCTACGCTTTCTTT. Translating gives CASSFLVGYAFF. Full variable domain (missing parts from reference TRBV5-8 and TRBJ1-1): EAGVTQSPTHLIKTRGQQATLRCSPISGHTSVYWYQQALGLGLQFLLWYDEGEERNRGNFPPRFSGRQFPNYSSELNVNALELEDSALYLCASSFLVGYAFFGQGTRLTVV.

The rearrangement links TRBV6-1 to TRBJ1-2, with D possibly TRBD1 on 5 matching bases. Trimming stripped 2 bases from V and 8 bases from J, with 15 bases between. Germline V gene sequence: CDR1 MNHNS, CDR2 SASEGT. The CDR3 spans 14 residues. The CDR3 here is CASSEFIGEDGYTF. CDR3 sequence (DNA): TGTGCCAGCAGTGAATTTATAGGGGAAGACGGCTACACCTTC.

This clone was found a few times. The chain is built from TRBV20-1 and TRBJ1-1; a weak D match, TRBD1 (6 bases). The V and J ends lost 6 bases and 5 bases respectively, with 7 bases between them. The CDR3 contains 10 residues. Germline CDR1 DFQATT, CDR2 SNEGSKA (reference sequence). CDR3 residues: CSATGTEAFF. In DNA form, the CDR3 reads TGCAGTGCCACAGGGACTGAAGCTTTCTTT.

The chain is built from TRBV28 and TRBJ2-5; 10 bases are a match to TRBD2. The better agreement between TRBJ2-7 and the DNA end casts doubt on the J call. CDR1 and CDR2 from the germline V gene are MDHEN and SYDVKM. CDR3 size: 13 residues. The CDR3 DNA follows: TGTGCCAGCAGTAGCGGGAGGGCCTACGAGCAGTACTTC. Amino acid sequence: CASSSGRAYEQYF.

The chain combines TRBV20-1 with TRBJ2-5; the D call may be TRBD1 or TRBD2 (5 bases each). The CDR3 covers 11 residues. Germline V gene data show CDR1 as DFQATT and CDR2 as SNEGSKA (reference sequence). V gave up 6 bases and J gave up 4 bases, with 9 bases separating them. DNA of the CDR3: TGCAGTGCGAGGGGTGGAGAGACCCAGTACTTC. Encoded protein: CSARGGETQYF.

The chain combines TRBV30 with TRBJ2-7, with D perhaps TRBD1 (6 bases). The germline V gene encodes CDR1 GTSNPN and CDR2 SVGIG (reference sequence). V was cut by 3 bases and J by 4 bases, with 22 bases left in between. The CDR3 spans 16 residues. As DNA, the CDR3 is TGTGCCTGGAGCAAATTTACAGGGAACCCTAGATACGAGCAGTACTTC. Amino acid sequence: CAWSKFTGNPRYEQYF.

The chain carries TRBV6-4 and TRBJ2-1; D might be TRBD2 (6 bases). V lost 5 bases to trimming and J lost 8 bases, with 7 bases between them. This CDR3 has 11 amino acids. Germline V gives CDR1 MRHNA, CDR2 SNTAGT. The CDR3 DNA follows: TGTGCCAGCAGTTGGGGGGATGAGCAGTTCTTC. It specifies CASSWGDEQFF.

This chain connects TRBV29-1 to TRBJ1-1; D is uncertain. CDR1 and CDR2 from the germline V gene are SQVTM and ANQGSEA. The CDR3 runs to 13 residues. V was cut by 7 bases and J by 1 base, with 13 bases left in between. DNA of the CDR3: TGCAGCGGTACCCGACTCAAGAACACTGAAGCTTTCTTT. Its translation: CSGTRLKNTEAFF. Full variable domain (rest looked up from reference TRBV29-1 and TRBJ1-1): SAVISQKPSRDICQRGTSLTIQCQVDSQVTMMFWYRQQPGQSLTLIATANQGSEATYESGFVIDKFPISRPNLTFSTLTVSNMSPEDSSIYLCSGTRLKNTEAFFGQGTRLTVV.

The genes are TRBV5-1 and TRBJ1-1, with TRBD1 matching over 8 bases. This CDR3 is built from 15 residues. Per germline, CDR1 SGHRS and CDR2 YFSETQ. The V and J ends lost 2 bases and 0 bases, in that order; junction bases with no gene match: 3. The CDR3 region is CASSLNRGVNTEAFF. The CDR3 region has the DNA TGCGCCAGCAGCTTAAACAGGGGGGTGAACACTGAAGCTTTCTTT. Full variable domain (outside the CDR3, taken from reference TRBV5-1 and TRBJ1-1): KAGVTQTPRYLIKTRGQQVTLSCSPISGHRSVSWYQQTPGQGLQFLFEYFSETQRNKGNFPGRFSGRQFSNSRSEMNVSTLELGDSALYLCASSLNRGVNTEAFFGQGTRLTVV.

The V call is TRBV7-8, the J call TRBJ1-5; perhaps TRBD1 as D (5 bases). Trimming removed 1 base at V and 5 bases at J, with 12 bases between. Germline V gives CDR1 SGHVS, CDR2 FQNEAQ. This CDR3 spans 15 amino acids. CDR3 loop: CASSLGPGSYQPQHF. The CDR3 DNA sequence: TGTGCCAGCAGCTTAGGTCCAGGGTCCTATCAGCCCCAGCATTTT. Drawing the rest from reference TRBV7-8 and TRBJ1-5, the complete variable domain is GAGVSQSPRYKVAKRGQDVALRCDPISGHVSLFWYQQALGQGPEFLTYFQNEAQLDKSGLPSDRFFAERPEGSVSTLKIQRTQQEDSAVYLCASSLGPGSYQPQHFGDGTRLSIL.

The CDR3 bases are TGTGCCAGTAGTATATCGGGCCCAGGTGGCTACACCTTC. It translates to CASSISGPGGYTF. V gene TRBV19 combines with J gene TRBJ1-2; D gene uncertain. The germline V and J ends were trimmed by 2 bases and 7 bases, with 11 bases remaining between them. This CDR3 has 13 amino acids. CDR1 and CDR2 from the germline V gene are LNHDA and SQIVND (reference sequence). Complete variable domain (other parts from reference TRBV19 and TRBJ1-2): DGGITQSPKYLFRKEGQNVTLSCEQNLNHDAMYWYRQDPGQGLRLIYYSQIVNDFQKGDIAEGYSVSREKKESFPLTVTSAQKNPTAFYLCASSISGPGGYTFGSGTRLTVV.

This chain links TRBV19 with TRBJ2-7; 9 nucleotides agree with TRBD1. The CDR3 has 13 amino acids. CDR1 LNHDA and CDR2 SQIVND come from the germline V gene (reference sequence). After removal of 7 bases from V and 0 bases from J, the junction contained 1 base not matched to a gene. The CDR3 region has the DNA TGTGCCAGTAAGACAGGGGGCTCCTACGAGCAGTACTTC. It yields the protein CASKTGGSYEQYF. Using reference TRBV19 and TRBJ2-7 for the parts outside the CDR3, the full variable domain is DGGITQSPKYLFRKEGQNVTLSCEQNLNHDAMYWYRQDPGQGLRLIYYSQIVNDFQKGDIAEGYSVSREKKESFPLTVTSAQKNPTAFYLCASKTGGSYEQYFGPGTRLTVT.

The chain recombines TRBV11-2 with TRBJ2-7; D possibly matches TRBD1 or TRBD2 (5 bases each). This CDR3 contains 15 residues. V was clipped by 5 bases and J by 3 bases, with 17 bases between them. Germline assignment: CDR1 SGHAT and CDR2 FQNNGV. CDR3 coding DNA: TGTGCCAGCAGCCCCCCGGGGCGAGCGCACTACGAGCAGTACTTC. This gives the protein CASSPPGRAHYEQYF.

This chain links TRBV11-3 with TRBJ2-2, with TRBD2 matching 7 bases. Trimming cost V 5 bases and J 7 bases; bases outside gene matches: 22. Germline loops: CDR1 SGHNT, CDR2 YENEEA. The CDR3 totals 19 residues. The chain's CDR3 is CASSAGIGLAEAWGGELFF. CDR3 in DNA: TGTGCCAGCAGCGCGGGCATCGGGCTAGCGGAGGCATGGGGCGGGGAGCTGTTTTTT.

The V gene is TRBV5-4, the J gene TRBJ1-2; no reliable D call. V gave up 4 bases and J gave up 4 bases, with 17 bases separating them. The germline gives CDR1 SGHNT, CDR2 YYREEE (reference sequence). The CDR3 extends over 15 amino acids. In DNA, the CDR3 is TGTGCCAGCAGCAATAGTGGAGGGTTGAGCTATGGCTACACCTTC. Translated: CASSNSGGLSYGYTF. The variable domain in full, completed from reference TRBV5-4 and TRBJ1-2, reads ETGVTQSPTHLIKTRGQQVTLRCSSQSGHNTVSWYQQALGQGPQFIFQYYREEENGRGNFPPRFSGLQFPNYSSELNVNALELDDSALYLCASSNSGGLSYGYTFGSGTRLTVV.

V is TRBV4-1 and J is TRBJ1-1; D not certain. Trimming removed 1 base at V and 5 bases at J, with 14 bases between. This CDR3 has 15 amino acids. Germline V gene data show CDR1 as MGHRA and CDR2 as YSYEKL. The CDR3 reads CASSQGYGLGTEAFF. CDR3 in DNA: TGCGCCAGCAGCCAAGGTTACGGGTTGGGGACTGAAGCTTTCTTT.